This T cell receptor (beta chain) was sequenced during a study of blood T cell repertoires in COVID-19. The wider study: COVID-19 samples collected from the United States, Italy and Spain covered acute and convalescent phases.

Per the original data handling: By means of reference gene primer amplification, nucleated cell counts were estimated. Assay used: immunoSEQ multiplex PCR; TCRdb lists only in-frame clones, some missing. V, J and clone size derive from that table, while D and trimming were established from the DNA sequence. The sample includes roughly 17,000 clones, around 90% seen only once; the top ten take under 4%. Per germline, CDR1 MGHRA and CDR2 YSYEKL. The CDR3 consists of 19 residues. The V gene end was trimmed by 5 bases and the J gene end by 8 bases; junction bases not matched to a gene: 19. The chain uses TRBV4-1 and TRBJ2-4; 12 positions match TRBD2. The TCR comes from a human donor in a cohort sampled during active COVID-19. Specimen: peripheral blood. Written as DNA, the CDR3 is TGCGCCAGCAGCACACCCTCCCGGACTAGCGGGATAAAGGGGGACATTCAGTACTTC. Translation: CASSTPSRTSGIKGDIQYF.